Shown below are 5 T cell receptor beta chains from a single sample sequenced in a study of blood T cells in healthy people across ages. Through a sample-barcoded 5' primer and a J-beta primer mix, a second PCR was run for about 6 to 11 cycles. TCRdb called the 5' RACE reads again in MiXCR, with one record for every CDR3 protein. The data show around 900,000 distinct CDR3 sequences, with around 30% seen just once and approximately 15% held by the top ten. The sequenced material came from blood. The receptor source for this set is a woman of 80 years or more in good health.

The V gene is TRBV11-3, the J gene TRBJ2-7; 7 nucleotides agree with TRBD1. V was pared by 5 bases and J by 5 bases, with 12 bases of the junction left unmatched. The CDR3 loop spans 15 amino acids. Germline V gene lookup returns CDR1 SGHNT and CDR2 YENEEA. The CDR3 loop is CASSLGGLQGHEQYF. The CDR3 region has the DNA TGTGCCAGCAGCCTCGGTGGATTACAGGGGCACGAGCAGTACTTC. Complete variable domain (other parts from reference TRBV11-3 and TRBJ2-7): EAGVVQSPRYKIIEKKQPVAFWCNPISGHNTLYWYLQNLGQGPELLIRYENEEAVDDSQLPKDRFSAERLKGVDSTLKIQPAELGDSAVYLCASSLGGLQGHEQYFGPGTRLTVT.

CDR3 loop: CASSRGIISGNTEAFF. CDR3 DNA: TGTGCCAGCAGCCGCGGAATTATTTCGGGGAACACTGAAGCTTTCTTT. The chain has TRBV13 and TRBJ1-1; D ambiguous. This CDR3 is built from 16 residues. Germline V lookup: CDR1 PRHDT, CDR2 FYEKMQ (reference sequence). Trimming shortened V by 5 bases and J by 1 base, and 17 bases separated the two germline ends. Together with reference TRBV13 and TRBJ1-1, the CDR3 gives the full variable domain: AAGVIQSPRHLIKEKRETATLKCYPIPRHDTVYWYQQGPGQDPQFLISFYEKMQSDKGSIPDRFSAQQFSDYHSELNMSSLELGDSALYFCASSRGIISGNTEAFFGQGTRLTVV.

This clonotype has just one count. A read error may be the cause here, since a much bigger clone is one base away. CDR3 in DNA: TGCGCCAGCAGCTTGGGCAGACTTCGGAGCTACACCTTC. Translated, it gives CASSLGRLRSYTF. The chain links TRBV5-1 to TRBJ1-2; D gene uncertain. Germline V gene data show CDR1 as SGHRS and CDR2 as YFSETQ. The V gene lost 0 bases and the J gene lost 9 bases, with 12 bases spanning the gap. The CDR3 extends over 13 amino acids.

This clonotype was observed many times. This chain uses TRBV3-1 with TRBJ2-4, with D perhaps TRBD1 (8 bases). The CDR3 contains 14 residues. CDR1 is LGHDT and CDR2 is YNNKEL in the germline V gene (reference sequence). Trimming shortened V by 6 bases and J by 7 bases, and 16 bases separated the two germline ends. The CDR3 DNA reads as TGTGCCAGCAGATCCGGACAGGGAGGGAACATTCAGTACTTC. Translation gives CASRSGQGGNIQYF. Together with reference TRBV3-1 and TRBJ2-4, the CDR3 gives the full variable domain: DTAVSQTPKYLVTQMGNDKSIKCEQNLGHDTMYWYKQDSKKFLKIMFSYNNKELIINETVPNRFSPKSPDKAHLNLHINSLELGDSAVYFCASRSGQGGNIQYFGAGTRLSVL.

J is TRBJ1-2 and V is TRBV20-1; 7 bases align to TRBD1. Germline CDR1 reads DFQATT; CDR2 reads SNEGSKA (reference sequence). With 2 bases clipped from V and 8 bases from J, the junction kept 11 bases outside the gene matches. CDR3 size: 14 residues. The CDR3 bases are TGCAGTGCTAGACCAATCCAGGGGGTAGGAGGCTACACCTTC. This gives the protein CSARPIQGVGGYTF.